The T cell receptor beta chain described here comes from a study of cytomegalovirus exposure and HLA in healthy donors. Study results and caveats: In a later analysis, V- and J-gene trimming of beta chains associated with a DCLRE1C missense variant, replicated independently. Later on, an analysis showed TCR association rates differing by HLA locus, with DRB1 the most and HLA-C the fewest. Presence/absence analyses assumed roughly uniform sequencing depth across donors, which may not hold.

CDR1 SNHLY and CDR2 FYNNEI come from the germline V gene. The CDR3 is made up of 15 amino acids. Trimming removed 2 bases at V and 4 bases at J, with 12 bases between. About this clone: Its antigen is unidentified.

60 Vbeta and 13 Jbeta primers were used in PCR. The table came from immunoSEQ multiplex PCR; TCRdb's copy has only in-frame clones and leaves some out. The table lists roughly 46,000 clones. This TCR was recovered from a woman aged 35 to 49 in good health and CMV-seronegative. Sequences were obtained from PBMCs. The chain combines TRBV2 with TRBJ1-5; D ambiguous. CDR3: CASSEKRQFNQPQHF. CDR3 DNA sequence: TGTGCCAGCAGTGAAAAACGCCAGTTTAATCAGCCCCAGCATTTT.